The sequence of this T cell receptor beta chain was determined in a study of shared clonotypes between healthy human individuals. Study at large: Researchers assigned three CD4 naive, three CD4 memory, two CD8 naive and one CD8 memory plate to each donor. Study results and caveats: Clonotypes shared by all four donors outscored non-shared clonotypes in generation probability.

The CDR3 loop spans 13 amino acids. V lost 2 bases and J 2 bases, leaving 6 bases between the germline ends. Germline assignment: CDR1 WSHSY and CDR2 SAAADI. A word on this clone: The antigen remains undetermined.

It was at deep level that the assay was run. The material for each subset, its genomic DNA, was split evenly across several immunoSEQ plates. Method: immunoSEQ multiplex PCR; TCRdb's copy keeps in-frame clones and lacks some. The data contain over a million clones, around 97% of them singletons. V gene TRBV10-2 combines with J gene TRBJ2-5; D gene uncertain. Sequencing was performed on naive CD4+ T cells sorted from blood. Subset denoted: CD45RA+ positively selected. The TCR originated in a man aged 25 to 40 in good health. CDR3 sequence reads: CASSEDTQETQYF. CDR3 coding DNA: TGCGCCAGCAGTGAGGACACTCAAGAGACCCAGTACTTC.